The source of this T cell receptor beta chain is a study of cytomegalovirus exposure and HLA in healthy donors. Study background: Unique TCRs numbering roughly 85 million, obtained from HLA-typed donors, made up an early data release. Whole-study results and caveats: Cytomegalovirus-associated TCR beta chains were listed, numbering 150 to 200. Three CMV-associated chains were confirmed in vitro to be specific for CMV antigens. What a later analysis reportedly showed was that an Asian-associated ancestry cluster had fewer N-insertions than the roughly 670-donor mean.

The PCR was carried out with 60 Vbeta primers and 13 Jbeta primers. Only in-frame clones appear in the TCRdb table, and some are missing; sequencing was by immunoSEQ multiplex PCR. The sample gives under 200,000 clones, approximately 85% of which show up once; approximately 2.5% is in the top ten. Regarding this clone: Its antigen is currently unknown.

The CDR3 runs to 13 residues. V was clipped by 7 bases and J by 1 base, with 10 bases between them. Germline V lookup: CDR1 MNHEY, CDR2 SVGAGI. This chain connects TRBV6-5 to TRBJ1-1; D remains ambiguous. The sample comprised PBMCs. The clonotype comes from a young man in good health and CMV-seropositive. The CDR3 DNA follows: TGTGCCAGCACGCGGGTGTGGAACACTGAAGCTTTCTTT. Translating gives CASTRVWNTEAFF.